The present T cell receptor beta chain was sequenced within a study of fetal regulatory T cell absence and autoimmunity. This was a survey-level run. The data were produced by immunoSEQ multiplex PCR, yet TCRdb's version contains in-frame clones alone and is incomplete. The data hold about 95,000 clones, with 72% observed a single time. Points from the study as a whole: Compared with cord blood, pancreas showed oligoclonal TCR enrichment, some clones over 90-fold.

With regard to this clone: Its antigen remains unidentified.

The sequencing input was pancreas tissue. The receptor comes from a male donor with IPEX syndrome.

The CDR3 nucleotides read TGTGCCTGGCGCACAGGGGGCTGGGGGGGCTACACCTTC. As protein: CAWRTGGWGGYTF. The chain couples TRBV30 to TRBJ1-2; 9 nucleotides match TRBD1. CDR3 length: 13 residues. Trimming at V came to 5 bases and at J to 8 bases, leaving 9 bases not matched to a gene. Germline V lookup: CDR1 GTSNPN, CDR2 SVGIG (reference sequence). The full variable domain, with the rest looked up from reference TRBV30 and TRBJ1-2, is SQTIHQWPATLVQPVGSPLSLECTVEGTSNPNLYWYRQAAGRGLQLLFYSVGIGQISSEVPQNLSASRPQDRQFILSSKKLLLSDSGFYLCAWRTGGWGGYTFGSGTRLTVV.